This T cell receptor beta chain was profiled in a study of response to subunit inactivated influenza vaccine. General study findings and limits: It was the authors' suggestion that each seasonal influenza vaccination recruits few new T cells.

The CDR3 has 13 amino acids. Germline V gene data show CDR1 as MNHEY and CDR2 as SVGAGI. V gave up 2 bases and J gave up 6 bases, with 11 bases separating them. This clonotype was counted only a few times. Its target is unknown. Via MiXCR, TCRdb re-called the RT-PCR reads, giving one row per CDR3 protein. The sample has roughly 570,000 distinct CDR3 sequences, roughly 13% seen once. This TCR was sampled from a man in his fifties or sixties who received an inactivated influenza vaccine. The specimen comprised PBMCs from blood, sampled 40 to 50 days after vaccination. V usage is TRBV6-5 and J usage is TRBJ2-7; D is perhaps TRBD1 or TRBD2 (5 bases each). The CDR3 coding sequence is TGTGCCAGCAGTTACACCCGGGACGGCGAGCAGTACTTC. It yields the protein CASSYTRDGEQYF.